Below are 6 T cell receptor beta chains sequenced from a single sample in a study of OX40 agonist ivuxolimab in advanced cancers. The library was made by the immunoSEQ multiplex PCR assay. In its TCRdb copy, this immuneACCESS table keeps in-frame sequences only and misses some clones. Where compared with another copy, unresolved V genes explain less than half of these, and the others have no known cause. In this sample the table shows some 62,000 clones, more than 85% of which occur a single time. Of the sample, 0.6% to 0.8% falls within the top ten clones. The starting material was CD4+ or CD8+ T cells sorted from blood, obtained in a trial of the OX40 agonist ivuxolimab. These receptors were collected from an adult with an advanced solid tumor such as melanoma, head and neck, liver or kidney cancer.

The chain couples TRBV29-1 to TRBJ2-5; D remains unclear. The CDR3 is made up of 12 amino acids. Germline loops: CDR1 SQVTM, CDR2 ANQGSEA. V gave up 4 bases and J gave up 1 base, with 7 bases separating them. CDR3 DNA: TGCAGCGTTGTCCTCTTCCAAGAGACCCAGTACTTC. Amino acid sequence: CSVVLFQETQYF.

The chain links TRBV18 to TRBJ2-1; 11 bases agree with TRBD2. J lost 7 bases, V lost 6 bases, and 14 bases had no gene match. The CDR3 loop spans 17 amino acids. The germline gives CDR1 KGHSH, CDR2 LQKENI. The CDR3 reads CASSPDRLAGSVNEQFF. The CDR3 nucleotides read TGTGCCAGCTCCCCAGATAGACTAGCGGGATCGGTAAATGAGCAGTTCTTC.

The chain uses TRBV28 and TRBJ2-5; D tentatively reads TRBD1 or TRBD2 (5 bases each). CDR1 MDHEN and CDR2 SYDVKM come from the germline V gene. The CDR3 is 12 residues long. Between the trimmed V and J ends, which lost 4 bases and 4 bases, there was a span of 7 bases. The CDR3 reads CASSSGLETQYF. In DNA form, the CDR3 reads TGTGCCAGCAGTTCGGGGCTAGAGACCCAGTACTTC.

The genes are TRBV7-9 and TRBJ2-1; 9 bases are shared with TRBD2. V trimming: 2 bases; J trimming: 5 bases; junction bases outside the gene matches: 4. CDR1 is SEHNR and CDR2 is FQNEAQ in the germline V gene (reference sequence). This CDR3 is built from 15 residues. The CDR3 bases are TGTGCCAGCAGCTTAATGGCGGGAGGGAACAATGAGCAGTTCTTC. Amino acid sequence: CASSLMAGGNNEQFF.

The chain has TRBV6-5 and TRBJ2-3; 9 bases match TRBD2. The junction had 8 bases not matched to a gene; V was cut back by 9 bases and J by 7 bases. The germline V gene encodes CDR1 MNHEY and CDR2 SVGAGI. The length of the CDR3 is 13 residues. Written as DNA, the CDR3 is TGTGCCAGTAGCGGGGGAGGAGTTCATACGCAGTATTTT. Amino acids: CASSGGGVHTQYF.

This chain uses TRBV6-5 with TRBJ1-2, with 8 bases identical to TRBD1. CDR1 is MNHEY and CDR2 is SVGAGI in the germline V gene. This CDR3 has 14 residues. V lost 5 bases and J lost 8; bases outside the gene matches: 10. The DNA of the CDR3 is TGTGCCAGCAGTAAGGGACAGGCCCGGGAGGGCTACACCTTC. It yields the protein CASSKGQAREGYTF.